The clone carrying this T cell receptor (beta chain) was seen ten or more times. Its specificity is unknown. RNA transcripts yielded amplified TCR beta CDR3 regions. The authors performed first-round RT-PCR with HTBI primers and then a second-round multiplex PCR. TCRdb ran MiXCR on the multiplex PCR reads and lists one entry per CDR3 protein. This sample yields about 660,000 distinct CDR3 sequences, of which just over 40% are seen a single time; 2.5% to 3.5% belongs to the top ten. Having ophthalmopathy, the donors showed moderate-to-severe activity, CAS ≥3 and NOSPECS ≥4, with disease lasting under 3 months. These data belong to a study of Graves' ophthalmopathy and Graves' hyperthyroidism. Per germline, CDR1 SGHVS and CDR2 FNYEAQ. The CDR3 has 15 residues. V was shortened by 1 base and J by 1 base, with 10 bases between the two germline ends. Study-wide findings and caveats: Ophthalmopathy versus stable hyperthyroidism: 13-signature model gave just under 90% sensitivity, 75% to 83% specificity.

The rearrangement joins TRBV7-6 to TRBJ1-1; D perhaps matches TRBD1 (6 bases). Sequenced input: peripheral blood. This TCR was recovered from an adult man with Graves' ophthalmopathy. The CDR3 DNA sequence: TGTGCCAGCAGCTTAGGTGCCAGGGGGAACACTGAAGCTTTCTTT. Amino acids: CASSLGARGNTEAFF.